Each of the 8 T cell receptor beta chains below was sequenced from the same sample in a study of Ad26.COV2.S vaccination and SARS-CoV-2 variants. This table comes from immunoSEQ multiplex PCR, and its TCRdb copy is limited to in-frame clones, with some not included. The sample has about 350,000 clones; roughly 87% are singletons. Treatment described: about 20 received Ad26.COV2.S at low or high dose, single or two shots; about 5 received placebo; per-sample allocation not given. Sampling occurred on day 63 after the first vaccine or placebo injection. The material was peripheral blood, obtained in a trial of Ad26.COV2.S vaccine versus placebo. These receptors were taken from a person aged 18-60 years who received the Ad26.COV2.S COVID-19 vaccine or a placebo.

This rearrangement joins TRBV9 to TRBJ2-3; 8 nucleotides line up with TRBD2. Trimming cost V 1 base and J 4 bases; bases outside gene matches: 5. The CDR3 runs to 15 residues. Germline V gene data show CDR1 as SGDLS and CDR2 as YYNGEE. The CDR3 loop is CASSVTGGASDTQYF. The DNA of the CDR3 is TGTGCCAGCAGCGTAACCGGGGGGGCCTCAGATACGCAGTATTTT. Filled out from reference TRBV9 and TRBJ2-3, the complete variable domain reads DSGVTQTPKHLITATGQRVTLRCSPRSGDLSVYWYQQSLDQGLQFLIQYYNGEERAKGNILERFSAQQFPDLHSELNLSSLELGDSALYFCASSVTGGASDTQYFGPGTRLTVL.

The CDR3 DNA reads TGTGCCAGCAGCGTAGGGGGTGGCACCACCTACGAGCAGTACTTC. It yields the protein CASSVGGGTTYEQYF. The V gene is TRBV9, the J gene TRBJ2-7; D is undetermined. The germline V gene has CDR1 SGDLS and CDR2 YYNGEE. The length of the CDR3 is 15 residues. V lost 0 bases and J 2 bases, leaving 12 bases between the germline ends. Together with reference TRBV9 and TRBJ2-7, the CDR3 gives the full variable domain: DSGVTQTPKHLITATGQRVTLRCSPRSGDLSVYWYQQSLDQGLQFLIQYYNGEERAKGNILERFSAQQFPDLHSELNLSSLELGDSALYFCASSVGGGTTYEQYFGPGTRLTVT.

V gene TRBV4-2 combines with J gene TRBJ2-5, with 13 bases aligning to TRBD2. With 10 bases clipped from V and 1 base from J, the junction kept 12 bases outside the gene matches. CDR3 length equals 17 residues. Per germline, CDR1 LGHNA and CDR2 YNFKEQ. This CDR3 is CAIGLAGARNIQETQYF. The CDR3 coding sequence is TGTGCCATAGGACTAGCGGGGGCCCGAAATATCCAAGAGACCCAGTACTTC.

CDR3 sequence: CASSIAGTENYGYTF. Written as DNA, the CDR3 is TGTGCCAGTAGTATAGCCGGGACAGAGAACTATGGCTACACCTTC. The rearrangement links TRBV19 to TRBJ1-2, with 7 bases matching TRBD1. V was pared by 1 base and J by 2 bases, with 4 bases of the junction left unmatched. The CDR3 runs 15 residues. The germline gives CDR1 LNHDA, CDR2 SQIVND (reference sequence).

The CDR3 DNA sequence: TGCGCCAGCAGTCTCGGCCGGGAATGGAATGAAAAACTGTTTTTT. As protein: CASSLGREWNEKLFF. The V gene is TRBV23-1, the J gene TRBJ1-4; D ambiguous. TRBV23-1 is designated an ORF whose function remains uncertain. The CDR3 totals 15 residues. The V end was cut by 4 bases, the J end by 5 bases, with 14 bases between.

In this sample, this clone turned up a few times. The chain uses TRBV7-6 and TRBJ2-7, with 10 bases aligning to TRBD1. The CDR3 contains 13 residues. The ends lost 5 bases at V and 6 bases at J; junction bases unmatched: 4. The germline gives CDR1 SGHVS, CDR2 FNYEAQ. DNA of the CDR3: TGTGCCAGCAGCCGGGACAGGGGAGGCGAGCAGTACTTC. Encoded protein: CASSRDRGGEQYF.

The chain combines TRBV6-5 with TRBJ1-3; 12 nucleotides agree with TRBD1. The CDR3 has 16 amino acids. The germline V gene has CDR1 MNHEY and CDR2 SVGAGI. After removal of 4 bases from V and 1 base from J, the junction contained 2 bases not matched to a gene. CDR3 region: CASSSGQGASGNTIYF. The CDR3 DNA reads TGTGCCAGCAGTTCGGGACAGGGGGCGTCTGGAAACACCATATATTTT.

The chain couples TRBV7-3 to TRBJ1-5; possibly TRBD1 for D (6 bases). The germline V gene has CDR1 SGHTA and CDR2 FQGTGA. V gave up 3 bases and J gave up 0 bases, with 18 bases separating them. There are 18 residues in the CDR3. The CDR3 DNA follows: TGTGCCAGCAGCTTCTCCCAGGGGTACATACATAGCAATCAGCCCCAGCATTTT. Translating gives CASSFSQGYIHSNQPQHF.